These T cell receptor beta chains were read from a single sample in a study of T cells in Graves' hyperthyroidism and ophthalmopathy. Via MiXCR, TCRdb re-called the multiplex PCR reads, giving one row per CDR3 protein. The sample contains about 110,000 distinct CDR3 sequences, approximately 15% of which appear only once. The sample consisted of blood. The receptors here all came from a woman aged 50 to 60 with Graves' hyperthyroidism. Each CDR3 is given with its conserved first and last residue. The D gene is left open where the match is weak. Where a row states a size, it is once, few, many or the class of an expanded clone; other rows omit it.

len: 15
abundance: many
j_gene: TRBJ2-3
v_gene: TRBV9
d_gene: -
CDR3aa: CASSPRGRESDTQYF
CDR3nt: TGTGCCAGCAGCCCTCGGGGGCGGGAGTCAGATACGCAGTATTTT

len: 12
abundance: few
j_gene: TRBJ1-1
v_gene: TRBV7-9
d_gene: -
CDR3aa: CASSFRDTEAFF
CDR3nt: TGTGCCAGCAGCTTCCGGGACACTGAAGCTTTCTTT

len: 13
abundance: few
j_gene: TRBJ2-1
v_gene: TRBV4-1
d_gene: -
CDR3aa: CASSQEPGNRRFF
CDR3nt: TGCGCCAGCAGCCAAGAACCCGGGAATCGGCGGTTCTTC

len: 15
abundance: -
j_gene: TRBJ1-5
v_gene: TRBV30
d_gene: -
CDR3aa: CAWSPGVLSNQPQHF
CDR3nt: TGTGCCTGGAGCCCGGGAGTCCTTAGCAATCAGCCCCAGCATTTT

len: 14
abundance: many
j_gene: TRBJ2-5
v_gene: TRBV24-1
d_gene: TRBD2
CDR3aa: CATKTSGSPETQYF
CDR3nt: TGTGCCACGAAGACTAGCGGGAGTCCAGAGACCCAGTACTTC

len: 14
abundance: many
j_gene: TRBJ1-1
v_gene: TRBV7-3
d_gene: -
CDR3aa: CASSLRRGNTEAFF
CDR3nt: TGTGCCAGCAGCTTACGGCGGGGGAACACTGAAGCTTTCTTT

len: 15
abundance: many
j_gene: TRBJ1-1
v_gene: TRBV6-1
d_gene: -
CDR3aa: CASRSGTTLYTEAFF
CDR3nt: TGTGCCAGCAGATCCGGGACAACTCTGTACACTGAAGCTTTCTTT

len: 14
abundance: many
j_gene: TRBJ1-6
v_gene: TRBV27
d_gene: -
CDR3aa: CASSSLSYNSPLHF
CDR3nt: TGTGCCAGCAGTTCCCTCTCCTATAATTCACCCCTCCACTTT

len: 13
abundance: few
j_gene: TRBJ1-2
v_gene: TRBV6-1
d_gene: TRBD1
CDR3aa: CASPDRAADGYTF
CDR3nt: TGTGCCAGCCCCGACAGGGCCGCCGACGGCTACACCTTC

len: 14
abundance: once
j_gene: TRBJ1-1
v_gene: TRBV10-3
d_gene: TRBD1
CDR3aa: CAISAKGQGSGAFF
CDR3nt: TGTGCCATCAGTGCGAAGGGACAGGGCAGTGGAGCTTTCTTT

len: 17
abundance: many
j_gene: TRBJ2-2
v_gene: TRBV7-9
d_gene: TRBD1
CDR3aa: CASSPSGQGRKPGELFF
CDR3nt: TGTGCCAGCAGCCCCAGCGGACAGGGAAGGAAACCCGGGGAGCTGTTTTTT

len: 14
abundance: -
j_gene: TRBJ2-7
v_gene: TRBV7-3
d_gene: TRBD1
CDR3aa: CASSLVGQGMEKYF
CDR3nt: TGTGCCAGCAGCTTAGTAGGACAGGGAATGGAAAAGTACTTC

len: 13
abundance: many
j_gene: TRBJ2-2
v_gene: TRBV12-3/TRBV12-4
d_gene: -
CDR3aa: CASSRDGTGELFF
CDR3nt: TGTGCCAGCAGCAGGGACGGGACCGGGGAGCTGTTTTTT

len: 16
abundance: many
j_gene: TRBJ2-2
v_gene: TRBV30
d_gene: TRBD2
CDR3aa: CAWTPGGRGTTGELFF
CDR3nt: TGTGCCTGGACCCCGGGAGGGAGGGGAACCACCGGGGAGCTGTTTTTT

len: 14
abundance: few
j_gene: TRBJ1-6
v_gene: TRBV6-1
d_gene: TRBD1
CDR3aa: CASSLGQGASPLHF
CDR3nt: TGTGCCAGCAGTCTGGGACAGGGGGCATCACCCCTCCACTTT

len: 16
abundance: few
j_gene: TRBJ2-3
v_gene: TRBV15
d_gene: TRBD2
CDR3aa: CATSAKLAGGRDTQYF
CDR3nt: TGTGCCACCAGCGCCAAACTAGCGGGGGGTCGTGATACGCAGTATTTT

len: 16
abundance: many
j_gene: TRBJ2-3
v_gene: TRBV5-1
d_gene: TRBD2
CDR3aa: CASSTGLATRGDTQYF
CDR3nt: TGCGCCAGCAGCACCGGACTAGCGACCAGGGGAGATACGCAGTATTTT

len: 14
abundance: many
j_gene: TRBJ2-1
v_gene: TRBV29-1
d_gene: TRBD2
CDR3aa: CSVGGTSGYNEQFF
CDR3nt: TGCAGCGTCGGAGGGACTAGCGGCTACAATGAGCAGTTCTTC

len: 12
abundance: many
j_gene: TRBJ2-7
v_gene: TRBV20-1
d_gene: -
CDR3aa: CSASRSPSEQYF
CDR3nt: TGCAGTGCTAGCCGTTCACCTAGCGAGCAGTACTTC

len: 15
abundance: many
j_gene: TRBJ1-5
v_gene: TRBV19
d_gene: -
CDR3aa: CASSMSDSFYQPQHF
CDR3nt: TGTGCCAGTAGTATGTCCGACAGCTTTTATCAGCCCCAGCATTTT

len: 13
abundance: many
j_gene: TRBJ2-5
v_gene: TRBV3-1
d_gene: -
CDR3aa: CASSYRDQETQYF
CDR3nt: TGTGCCAGCAGCTACAGGGATCAAGAGACCCAGTACTTC

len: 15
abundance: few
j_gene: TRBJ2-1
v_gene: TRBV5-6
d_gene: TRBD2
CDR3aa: CASSLMGLAGNEQFF
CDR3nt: TGTGCCAGCAGCTTGATGGGACTAGCGGGTAATGAGCAGTTCTTC

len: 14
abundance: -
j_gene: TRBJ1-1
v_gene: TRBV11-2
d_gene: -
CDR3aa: CASTRTIDPTEAFF
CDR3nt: TGTGCCAGCACCCGAACGATAGACCCCACTGAAGCTTTCTTT

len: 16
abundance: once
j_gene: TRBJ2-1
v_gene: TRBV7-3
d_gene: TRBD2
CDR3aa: CASSLGAGVPYNEQFF
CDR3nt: TGTGCCAGCAGCTTGGGCGCGGGAGTTCCCTACAATGAGCAGTTCTTC

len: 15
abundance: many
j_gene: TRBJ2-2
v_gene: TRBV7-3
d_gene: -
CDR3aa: CASSPNRENTGELFF
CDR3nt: TGTGCCAGCAGCCCGAACAGGGAAAACACCGGGGAGCTGTTTTTT

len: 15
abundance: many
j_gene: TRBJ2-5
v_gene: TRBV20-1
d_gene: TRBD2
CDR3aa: CSARDGLAGKETQYF
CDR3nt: TGCAGTGCTAGAGATGGGCTAGCGGGAAAAGAGACCCAGTACTTC

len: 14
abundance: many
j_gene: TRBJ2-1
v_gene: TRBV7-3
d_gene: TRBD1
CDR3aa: CASSTYRGSSEQFF
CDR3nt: TGTGCCAGCAGCACCTACAGGGGGAGTAGTGAGCAGTTCTTC

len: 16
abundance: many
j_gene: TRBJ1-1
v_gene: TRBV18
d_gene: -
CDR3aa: CASSASVPGVGTEAFF
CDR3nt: TGTGCCAGCTCTGCCTCCGTCCCTGGGGTGGGCACTGAAGCTTTCTTT

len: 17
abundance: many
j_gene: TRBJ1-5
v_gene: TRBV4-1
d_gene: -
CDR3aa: CASSQGVLGVLGQPQHF
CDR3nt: TGCGCCAGCAGCCAAGGGGTTCTTGGGGTACTAGGTCAGCCCCAGCATTTT

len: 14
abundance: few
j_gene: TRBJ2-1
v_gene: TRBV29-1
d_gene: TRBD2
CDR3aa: CSGLAGPAINEQFF
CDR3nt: TGCAGCGGTCTAGCGGGACCAGCGATTAATGAGCAGTTCTTC

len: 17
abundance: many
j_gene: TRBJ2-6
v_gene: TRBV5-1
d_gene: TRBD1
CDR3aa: CASSFTGGPSGANVLTF
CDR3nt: TGCGCCAGCAGCTTCACAGGGGGCCCATCTGGGGCCAACGTCCTGACTTTC

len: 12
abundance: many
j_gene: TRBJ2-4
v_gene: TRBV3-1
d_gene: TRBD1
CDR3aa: CASSHGTGFQYF
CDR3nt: TGTGCCAGCAGCCATGGGACAGGGTTTCAGTACTTC

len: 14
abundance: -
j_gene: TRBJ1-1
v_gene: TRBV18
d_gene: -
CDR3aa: CASSPEGLNTEAFF
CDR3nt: TGTGCCAGCTCACCAGAGGGTTTGAACACTGAAGCTTTCTTT

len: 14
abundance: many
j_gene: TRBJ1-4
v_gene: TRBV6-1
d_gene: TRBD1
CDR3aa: CASSGGGQGEKLFF
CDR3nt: TGTGCCAGCAGTGGGGGGGGACAGGGTGAAAAACTGTTTTTT

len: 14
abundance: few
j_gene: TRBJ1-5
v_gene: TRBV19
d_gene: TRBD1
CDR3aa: CASSFTGEGRPQHF
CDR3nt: TGTGCCAGTAGTTTTACAGGGGAGGGACGGCCCCAGCATTTT

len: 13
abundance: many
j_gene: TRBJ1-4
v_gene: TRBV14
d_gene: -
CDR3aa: CASSQDLGEKLFF
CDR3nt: TGTGCCAGCAGCCAAGATCTGGGAGAAAAACTGTTTTTT

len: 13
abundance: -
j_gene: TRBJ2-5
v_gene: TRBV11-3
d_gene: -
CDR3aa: CASSRSGSETQYF
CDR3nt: TGTGCCAGCAGCCGCAGCGGGTCAGAGACCCAGTACTTC

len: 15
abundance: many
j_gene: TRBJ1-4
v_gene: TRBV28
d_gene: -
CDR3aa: CASRPLGTTNEKLFF
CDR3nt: TGTGCCAGCAGGCCCCTCGGGACAACTAATGAAAAACTGTTTTTT

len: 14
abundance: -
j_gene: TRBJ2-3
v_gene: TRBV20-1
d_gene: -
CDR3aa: CSASIVGGTDTQYF
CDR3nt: TGCAGTGCTAGTATAGTGGGGGGCACAGATACGCAGTATTTT

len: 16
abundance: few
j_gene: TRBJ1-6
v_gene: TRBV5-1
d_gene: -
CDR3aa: CASSTGGGGPNSPLHF
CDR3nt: TGCGCCAGCAGTACTGGGGGGGGTGGTCCCAATTCACCCCTCCACTTT

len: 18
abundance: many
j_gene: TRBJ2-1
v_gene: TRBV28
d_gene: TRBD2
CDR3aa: CASSSNPGLAGIMHEQFF
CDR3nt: TGTGCCAGCAGTTCAAACCCGGGACTAGCGGGCATTATGCATGAGCAGTTCTTC

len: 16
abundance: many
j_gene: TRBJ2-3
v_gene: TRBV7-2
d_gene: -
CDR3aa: CASSWGEAGTTDTQYF
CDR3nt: TGTGCCAGCAGCTGGGGAGAGGCAGGAACCACAGATACGCAGTATTTT

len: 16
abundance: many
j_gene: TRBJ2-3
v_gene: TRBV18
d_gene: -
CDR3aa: CASSPLPPQGTDTQYF
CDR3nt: TGTGCCAGCTCACCATTGCCACCCCAGGGAACAGATACGCAGTATTTT

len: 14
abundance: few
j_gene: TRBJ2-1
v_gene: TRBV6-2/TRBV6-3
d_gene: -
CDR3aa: CASSYLYVDNEQFF
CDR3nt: TGTGCCAGCAGTTACCTGTACGTGGACAATGAGCAGTTCTTC

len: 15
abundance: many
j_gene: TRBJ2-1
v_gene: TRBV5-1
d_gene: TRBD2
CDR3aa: CASRFLAGPTNEQFF
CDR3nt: TGCGCCAGCAGGTTCCTAGCGGGCCCTACCAATGAGCAGTTCTTC

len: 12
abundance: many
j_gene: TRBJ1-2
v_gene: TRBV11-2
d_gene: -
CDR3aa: CASSLGYYGYTF
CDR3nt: TGTGCCAGCAGCTTAGGGTACTATGGCTACACCTTC

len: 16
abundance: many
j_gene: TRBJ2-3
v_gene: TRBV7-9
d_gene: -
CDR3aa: CASSPGWGRDTDTQYF
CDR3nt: TGTGCCAGCAGCCCAGGATGGGGGCGAGACACAGATACGCAGTATTTT

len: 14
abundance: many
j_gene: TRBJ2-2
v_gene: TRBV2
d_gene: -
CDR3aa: CASKGSVNTGELFF
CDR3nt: TGTGCCAGCAAGGGGTCGGTTAACACCGGGGAGCTGTTTTTT

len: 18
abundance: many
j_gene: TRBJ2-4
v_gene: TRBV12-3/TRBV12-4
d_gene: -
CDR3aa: CASSLIGVGRLAKNIQYF
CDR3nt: TGTGCCAGCAGCCTCATAGGTGTGGGGCGCCTAGCCAAAAACATTCAGTACTTC

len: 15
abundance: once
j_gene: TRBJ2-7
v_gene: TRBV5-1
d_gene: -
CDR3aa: CASSLVRITPYEQYF
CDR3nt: TGCGCCAGCAGCTTGGTACGGATCACCCCCTACGAGCAGTACTTC

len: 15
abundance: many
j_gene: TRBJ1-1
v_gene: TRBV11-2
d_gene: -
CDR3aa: CASSLAGTDLTEAFF
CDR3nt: TGTGCCAGCAGCTTAGCCGGGACTGACCTGACTGAAGCTTTCTTT

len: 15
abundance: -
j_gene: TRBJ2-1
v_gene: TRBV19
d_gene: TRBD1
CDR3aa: CASSLRQGAYNEQFF
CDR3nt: TGTGCCAGTAGTCTTAGACAGGGGGCCTACAATGAGCAGTTCTTC

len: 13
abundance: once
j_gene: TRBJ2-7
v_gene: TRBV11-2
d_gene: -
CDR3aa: CASRNTGTYEQYF
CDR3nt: TGTGCCAGCAGGAATACAGGGACCTACGAGCAGTACTTC

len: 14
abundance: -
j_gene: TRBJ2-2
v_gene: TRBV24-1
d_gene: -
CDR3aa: CATSDSLAEWELFF
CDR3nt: TGTGCCACCAGTGATTCCTTAGCTGAGTGGGAGCTGTTTTTT